A single sample is the source of the 13 T cell receptor beta chains below, sequenced in a study of cytomegalovirus exposure and HLA in healthy donors. The PCR employed 60 Vbeta primers together with 13 Jbeta primers. The table came from immunoSEQ multiplex PCR; TCRdb's copy has only in-frame clones and leaves some out. The repertoire has about 130,000 clones, 74% of them found once; the top ten carry more than 3.5%. Sequencing used PBMCs. Every receptor here comes from a man in his forties or fifties in good health and CMV-seropositive.

This clone was counted only a few times. The chain carries TRBV5-1 and TRBJ2-1, with TRBD1 matching 7 bases. The CDR3 is 16 amino acids. V lost 0 bases and J lost 6; bases outside the gene matches: 9. In germline, CDR1 is SGHRS, CDR2 YFSETQ. CDR3 in amino acids: CASSLDNRGRRNEQFF. The CDR3 nucleotides read TGCGCCAGCAGCTTGGATAACAGGGGCCGACGCAATGAGCAGTTCTTC.

The genes are TRBV5-6 and TRBJ2-2; D gene uncertain. Trimming left V 0 bases short and J 4 bases short, with 4 bases between. The germline gives CDR1 SGHDT, CDR2 YYEEEE. The CDR3 runs 13 residues. CDR3 in amino acids: CASSLAGTGELFF. Here the CDR3 DNA reads TGTGCCAGCAGCTTGGCAGGCACCGGGGAGCTGTTTTTT.

The chain combines TRBV7-8 with TRBJ1-1; D is perhaps TRBD1 (5 bases). The germline V gene encodes CDR1 SGHVS and CDR2 FQNEAQ. V was trimmed by 8 bases and J by 6 bases, leaving 16 bases between them. The length of the CDR3 is 13 residues. The CDR3 region is CASSPLGASEAFF. CDR3 sequence (DNA): TGTGCCAGCTCGCCCCTAGGGGCCTCTGAAGCTTTCTTT.

The chain links TRBV7-9 to TRBJ1-1; D uncertain. The CDR3 runs 13 residues. The germline V gene has CDR1 SEHNR and CDR2 FQNEAQ (reference sequence). Trimming left V 3 bases short and J 0 bases short, with 5 bases between. This CDR3 reads CASSFRVNTEAFF. CDR3 DNA sequence: TGTGCCAGCAGCTTTCGGGTGAACACTGAAGCTTTCTTT.

The J gene is TRBJ1-6, the V gene TRBV19; D possibly corresponds to TRBD1 (6 bases). CDR3 length: 14 amino acids. The germline CDR1 and CDR2 sequences are LNHDA and SQIVND (reference sequence). Trimming took 3 bases from V and 8 from J, leaving 11 bases between them. The CDR3 coding sequence is TGTGCCAGTAGTATTACAGGGTCGGATTCACCCCTCCACTTT. Translated, it gives CASSITGSDSPLHF.

J is TRBJ1-5 and V is TRBV2; TRBD1 is a possible D gene (6 bases). The ends were cut back, 9 bases at V and 2 bases at J, with 11 bases in the middle. Looked up from germline, CDR1 is SNHLY and CDR2 is FYNNEI. The CDR3 sequence is 13 residues long. The CDR3 DNA sequence: TGTGCCAGATCAGGGGAACGCAATCAGCCCCAGCATTTT. It specifies CARSGERNQPQHF. Drawing the rest from reference TRBV2 and TRBJ1-5, the complete variable domain is EPEVTQTPSHQVTQMGQEVILRCVPISNHLYFYWYRQILGQKVEFLVSFYNNEISEKSEIFDDQFSVERPDGSNFTLKIRSTKLEDSAMYFCARSGERNQPQHFGDGTRLSIL.

For this clone: A junction end diverges from the germline sequence, so it may reflect a read error. The CDR3 bases are TGTGCCAGCAGCCAAGGGGAGGCACGATCCTCCGAGCAGTACTTC. It encodes CASSQGEARSSEQYF. This sequence joins TRBV4-2 and TRBJ2-5, with a possible D match to TRBD2 (6 bases). The end of the DNA is better explained by TRBJ2-7, so the J call may be wrong. This CDR3 spans 15 amino acids. Germline V gene lookup returns CDR1 LGHNA and CDR2 YNFKEQ.

CDR3 region: CASSPGQSLGEKLFF. The DNA of the CDR3 is TGTGCCAGTAGTCCAGGACAGTCCTTAGGGGAAAAACTGTTTTTT. This chain joins TRBV19 and TRBJ1-4, with D perhaps TRBD1 (6 bases). V lost 5 bases and J lost 8, with 18 bases in between. This CDR3 has 15 residues. Per germline, CDR1 LNHDA and CDR2 SQIVND (reference sequence).

The chain combines TRBV19 with TRBJ2-5; 9 bases map to TRBD2. The junction had 5 bases not matched to a gene; V was cut back by 2 bases and J by 4 bases. The length of the CDR3 is 15 residues. Germline-derived CDR1 and CDR2 are LNHDA and SQIVND (reference sequence). CDR3 nucleotide sequence: TGTGCCAGTAGTATAAGGGGCGGGAGGGGAGAGACCCAGTACTTC. Protein sequence: CASSIRGGRGETQYF. Looking up the rest from reference TRBV19 and TRBJ2-5 gives the full variable domain: DGGITQSPKYLFRKEGQNVTLSCEQNLNHDAMYWYRQDPGQGLRLIYYSQIVNDFQKGDIAEGYSVSREKKESFPLTVTSAQKNPTAFYLCASSIRGGRGETQYFGPGTRLLVL.

The sample holds a few counts of this clone. The chain links TRBV6-5 to TRBJ1-2, with D perhaps TRBD1 (6 bases). Trimming left V 5 bases short and J 3 bases short, with 16 bases between. There are 15 residues in the CDR3. The germline V gene has CDR1 MNHEY and CDR2 SVGAGI. In nucleotides, the CDR3 is TGTGCCAGCAGTGGAGACAGGAGCGCAGACTATGGCTACACCTTC. Its protein product is CASSGDRSADYGYTF.

The chain is built from TRBV27 and TRBJ1-2, with 7 bases that match TRBD1. V was pared by 3 bases and J by 7 bases, with 14 bases of the junction left unmatched. This CDR3 is 16 amino acids long. Germline values: CDR1 MNHEY, CDR2 SMNVEV (reference sequence). The CDR3: CASSFSFGTVKGGYTF. The CDR3 bases are TGTGCCAGCAGTTTTTCGTTTGGGACAGTAAAGGGTGGCTACACCTTC.

The chain's CDR3 is CASSLWGSGVDTGELFF. For the CDR3, the DNA is TGTGCCAGCAGCTTATGGGGATCGGGGGTAGACACCGGGGAGCTGTTTTTT. This rearrangement joins TRBV7-2 to TRBJ2-2; D might be TRBD2 (6 bases). Trimming took off 2 bases at V and 3 bases at J, with 16 bases between the two ends. CDR1 is SGHTA and CDR2 is FQGNSA in the germline V gene. This CDR3 spans 17 amino acids.

The chain has TRBV5-8 and TRBJ1-2, with D possibly TRBD1 on 6 matching bases. The CDR3 spans 15 residues. V lost 1 base and J 8 bases, leaving 18 bases between the germline ends. Germline V gives CDR1 SGHTS, CDR2 YDEGEE. CDR3 coding DNA: TGTGCCAGCAGCTTGACCAGGACAGATTTATTGGGCTACACCTTC. As protein: CASSLTRTDLLGYTF.